This TCR beta chain came from a study of cytomegalovirus exposure and HLA in healthy donors. PCR amplification relied on 60 Vbeta primers (plus 13 Jbeta primers). Assay used: immunoSEQ multiplex PCR; TCRdb lists only in-frame clones, some missing. The sample consists of some 150,000 clones, 55% to 70% of them appearing once. The germline CDR1 and CDR2 sequences are SGHRS and YFSETQ. Trimming took off 4 bases at V and 3 bases at J, with 13 bases between the two ends. This CDR3 spans 14 amino acids. The sample taken for sequencing was PBMCs. The chain uses TRBV5-1 and TRBJ2-5; D may be TRBD2 (5 bases). The clonotype originates from a woman in her fifties or sixties in good health and CMV-seropositive. The CDR3 DNA follows: TGCGCCAGCAGCCCGGATCGGACTGAAGAGACCCAGTACTTC. This translates into CASSPDRTEETQYF.